A single sample gave rise to the 2 T cell receptor beta chains below, sequenced in a study of identical twins. TCRdb re-analysed the 5' RACE reads in MiXCR, keeping a single row per CDR3 protein. The repertoire holds roughly 1,500,000 distinct CDR3 sequences, with 32% as singletons. Sequenced material: cord blood. The receptors were gathered from a newborn girl in good health.

There are a few counts of this clonotype. The V call is TRBV4-2, the J call TRBJ2-2; 7 positions agree with TRBD2. In germline, CDR1 is LGHNA, CDR2 YNFKEQ. CDR3 size: 14 residues. J was trimmed by 5 bases and V by 0 bases; bases with no gene match: 0. The CDR3 nucleotides read TGTGCCAGCAGCCAAGATAGCGGGACCGGGGAGCTGTTTTTT. Translation gives CASSQDSGTGELFF.

This clonotype was counted only a few times. The chain recombines TRBV27 with TRBJ1-2; TRBD1 is a possible D gene (6 bases). Per germline, CDR1 MNHEY and CDR2 SMNVEV (reference sequence). The V gene lost 1 base and the J gene lost 3 bases, with 15 bases spanning the gap. The CDR3 consists of 16 residues. The CDR3 DNA sequence: TGTGCCAGCAGTTTATTCCCCAGGGGCGTCTACTATGGCTACACCTTC. This sequence encodes CASSLFPRGVYYGYTF.